Reported below is one TCR beta chain. As yet, its antigen is unknown. The data stem from a study of T cell responses to AZD1222 COVID-19 vaccine. General observations from the study: Spike regions recognized by vaccine-associated CD4 TCRs spanned the protein, led by 160-218 and 743-854.

This CDR3 has 14 amino acids. V was pared by 5 bases and J by 0 bases, with 9 bases between. Per germline, CDR1 SGDLS and CDR2 YYNGEE. Profiling relied on immunoSEQ multiplex PCR, and the TCRdb table lists in-frame clones only, not all of them. Seen here are approximately 90,000 clones, 90% to 95% observed once, and the top ten hold over 9.5%. The sample in question was peripheral blood, obtained on day 0 of AZD1222 vaccination. The source is an adult in good health. The chain couples TRBV9 to TRBJ1-3; D unclear. CDR3 protein: CASSAGSSGNTIYF. In DNA form, the CDR3 reads TGTGCCAGCAGTGCCGGGAGCTCTGGAAACACCATATATTTT.